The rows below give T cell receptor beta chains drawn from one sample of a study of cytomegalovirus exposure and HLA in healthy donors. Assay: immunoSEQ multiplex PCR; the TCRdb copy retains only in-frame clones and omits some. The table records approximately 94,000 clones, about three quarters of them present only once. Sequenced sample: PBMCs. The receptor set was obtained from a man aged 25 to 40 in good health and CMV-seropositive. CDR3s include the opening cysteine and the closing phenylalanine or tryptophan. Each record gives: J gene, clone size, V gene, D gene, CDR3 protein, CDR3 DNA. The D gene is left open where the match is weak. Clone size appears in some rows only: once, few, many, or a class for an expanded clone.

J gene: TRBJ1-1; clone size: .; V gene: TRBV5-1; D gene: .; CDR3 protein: CASSLQNTEAFF; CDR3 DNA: TGCGCCAGCAGCTTGCAGAACACTGAAGCTTTCTTT
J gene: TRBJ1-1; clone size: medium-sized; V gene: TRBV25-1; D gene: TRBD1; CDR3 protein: CASSEGTGDTEAFF; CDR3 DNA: TGTGCCAGCAGTGAGGGGACAGGGGATACTGAAGCTTTCTTT
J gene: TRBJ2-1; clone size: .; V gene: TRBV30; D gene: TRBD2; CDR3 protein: CAWSVPGRVNEQFF; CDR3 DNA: TGTGCCTGGAGTGTACCAGGGAGGGTCAATGAGCAGTTCTTC
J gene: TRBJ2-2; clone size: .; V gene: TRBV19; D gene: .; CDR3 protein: CASSGGVPGELFF; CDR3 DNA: TGTGCCAGTAGTGGCGGGGTACCCGGGGAGCTGTTTTTT
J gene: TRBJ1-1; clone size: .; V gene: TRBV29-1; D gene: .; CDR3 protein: CSGSLGGVNTEAFF; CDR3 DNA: TGCAGCGGTTCCTTGGGGGGGGTGAACACTGAAGCTTTCTTT
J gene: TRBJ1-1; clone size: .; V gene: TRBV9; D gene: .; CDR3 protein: CASSVAPNTEAFF; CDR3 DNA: TGTGCCAGCAGCGTAGCTCCGAACACTGAAGCTTTCTTT
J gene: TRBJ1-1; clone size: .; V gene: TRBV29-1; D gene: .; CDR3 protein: CSARQELTEAFF; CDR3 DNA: TGCAGCGCACGGCAGGAACTCACTGAAGCTTTCTTT
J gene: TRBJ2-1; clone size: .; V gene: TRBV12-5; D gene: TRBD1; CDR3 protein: CASGQPGQGAHEQFF; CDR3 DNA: TGTGCTAGTGGCCAACCGGGACAGGGGGCTCATGAGCAGTTCTTC
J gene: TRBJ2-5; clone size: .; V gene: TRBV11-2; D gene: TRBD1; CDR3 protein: CASSLAEGQGLRETQYF; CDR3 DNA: TGTGCCAGCAGCTTAGCTGAGGGACAGGGCTTACGAGAGACCCAGTACTTC
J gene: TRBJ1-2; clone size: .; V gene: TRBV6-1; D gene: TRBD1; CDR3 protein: CASSEVTGDPYGYTF; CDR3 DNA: TGTGCCAGCAGTGAAGTGACAGGGGATCCCTATGGCTACACCTTC
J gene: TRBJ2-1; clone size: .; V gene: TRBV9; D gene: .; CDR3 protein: CASIRGSSGAYGEQFF; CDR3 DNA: TGTGCCAGCATTCGTGGGTCGAGCGGAGCATACGGTGAGCAGTTCTTC
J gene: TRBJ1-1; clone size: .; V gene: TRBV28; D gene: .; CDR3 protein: CASFGQRPVSEAFF; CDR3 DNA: TGTGCCAGCTTCGGACAGCGCCCGGTTTCGGAAGCTTTCTTT
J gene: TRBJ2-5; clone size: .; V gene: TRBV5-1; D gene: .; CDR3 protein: CASSILTAATGTQYF; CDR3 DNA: TGCGCCAGCAGCATCCTAACGGCCGCAACGGGGACCCAGTACTTC
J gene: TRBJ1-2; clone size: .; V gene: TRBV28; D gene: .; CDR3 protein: CASSPGAGYTF; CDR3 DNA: TGTGCCAGCAGCCCAGGGGCGGGCTACACCTTC
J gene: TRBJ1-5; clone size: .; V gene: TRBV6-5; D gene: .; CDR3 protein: CASSRRSSNQPQHF; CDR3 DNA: TGTGCCAGCAGCCGGAGGTCTAGCAATCAGCCCCAGCATTTT
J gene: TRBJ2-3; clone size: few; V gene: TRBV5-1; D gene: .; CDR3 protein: CASSTSTQASTDTQYF; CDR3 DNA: TGCGCCAGCAGCACCTCGACTCAAGCTAGCACAGATACGCAGTATTTT
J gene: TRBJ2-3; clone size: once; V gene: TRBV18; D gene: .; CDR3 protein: CASSPSEGADTQYF; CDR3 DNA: TGTGCCAGCTCACCGTCCGAGGGAGCAGATACGCAGTATTTT
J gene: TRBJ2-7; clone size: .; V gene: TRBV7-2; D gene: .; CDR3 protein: CASSQGGEQYF; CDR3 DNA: TGTGCCAGCAGCCAAGGGGGCGAGCAGTACTTC
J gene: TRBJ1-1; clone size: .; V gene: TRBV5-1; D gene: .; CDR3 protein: CASSLVWGGDTEAFF; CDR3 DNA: TGCGCCAGCAGCTTGGTGTGGGGAGGAGACACTGAAGCTTTCTTT
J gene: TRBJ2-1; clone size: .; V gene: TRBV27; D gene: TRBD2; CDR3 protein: CASSFSHPGLANEQFF; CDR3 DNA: TGTGCCAGCAGTTTTTCGCATCCGGGACTAGCGAATGAGCAGTTCTTC
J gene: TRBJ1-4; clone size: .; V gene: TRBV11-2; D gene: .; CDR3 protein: CASSLRGLNEKLFF; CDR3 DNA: TGTGCCAGCAGCTTACGAGGGCTTAATGAAAAACTGTTTTTT
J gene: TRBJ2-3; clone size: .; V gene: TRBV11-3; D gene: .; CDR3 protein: CASSLRFGGSTDTQYF; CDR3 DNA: TGTGCCAGCAGCTTAAGGTTTGGCGGTAGCACAGATACGCAGTATTTT
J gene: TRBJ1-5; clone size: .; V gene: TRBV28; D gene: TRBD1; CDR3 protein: CGALGQGGNQPQHF; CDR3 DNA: TGTGGCGCCTTAGGACAGGGAGGCAATCAGCCCCAGCATTTT
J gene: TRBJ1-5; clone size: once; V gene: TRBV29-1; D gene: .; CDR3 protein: CSVGRGIPLRSNQPQHF; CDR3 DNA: TGCAGCGTTGGTAGGGGGATCCCTCTTAGGAGCAATCAGCCCCAGCATTTT
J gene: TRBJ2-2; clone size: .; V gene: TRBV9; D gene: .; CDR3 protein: CASSPLDGRQGELFF; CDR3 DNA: TGTGCCAGCAGCCCCCTAGATGGCCGCCAAGGGGAGCTGTTTTTT
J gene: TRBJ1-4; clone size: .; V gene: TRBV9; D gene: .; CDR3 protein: CASSVDGGRSEKLFF; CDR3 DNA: TGTGCCAGCAGCGTAGACGGGGGTCGGAGTGAAAAACTGTTTTTT
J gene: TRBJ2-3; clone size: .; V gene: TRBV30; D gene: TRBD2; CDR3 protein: CAWSVGAGGTDTQYF; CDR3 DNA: TGTGCCTGGAGTGTAGGAGCGGGAGGGACAGATACGCAGTATTTT
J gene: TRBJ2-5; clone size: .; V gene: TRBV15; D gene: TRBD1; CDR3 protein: CATSRGGTEETQYF; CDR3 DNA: TGTGCCACCAGCAGAGGAGGGACAGAAGAGACCCAGTACTTC
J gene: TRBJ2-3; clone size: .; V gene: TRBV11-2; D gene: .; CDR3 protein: CASSAGDSTDTQYF; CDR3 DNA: TGTGCCAGCAGCGCCGGAGACTCCACAGATACGCAGTATTTT
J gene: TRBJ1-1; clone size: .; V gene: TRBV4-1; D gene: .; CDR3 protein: CASSQDLEAFF; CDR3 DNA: TGCGCCAGCAGCCAAGATCTGGAAGCTTTCTTT
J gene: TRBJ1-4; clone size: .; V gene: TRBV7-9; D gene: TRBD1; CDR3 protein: CASSTDRAGEKLFF; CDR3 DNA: TGTGCCAGCAGCACGGACAGGGCGGGGGAAAAACTGTTTTTT
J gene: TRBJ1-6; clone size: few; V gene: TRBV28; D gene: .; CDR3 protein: CASSLQGRSPLHF; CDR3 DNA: TGTGCCAGCAGTTTGCAGGGGAGATCACCCCTCCACTTT
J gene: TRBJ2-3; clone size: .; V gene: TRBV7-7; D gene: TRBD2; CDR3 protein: CASSLGSGRRDTQYF; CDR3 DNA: TGTGCTAGCAGCTTAGGTAGCGGGAGGAGAGATACGCAGTATTTT
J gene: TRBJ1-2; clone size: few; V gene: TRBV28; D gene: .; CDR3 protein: CASSSDRYGYTF; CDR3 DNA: TGTGCCAGCAGTTCCGACAGATATGGCTACACCTTC
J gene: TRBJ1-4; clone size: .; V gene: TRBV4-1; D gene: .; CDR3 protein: CASSQGGGGGTNEKLFF; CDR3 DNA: TGCGCCAGCAGCCAAGGCGGGGGCGGGGGAACTAATGAAAAACTGTTTTTT
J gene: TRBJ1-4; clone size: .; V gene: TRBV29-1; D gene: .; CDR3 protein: CSATTTNEKLFF; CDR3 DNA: TGCAGCGCTACTACAACGAATGAAAAACTGTTTTTT
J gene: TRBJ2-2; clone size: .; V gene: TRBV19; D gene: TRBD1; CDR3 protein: CASTPGTGGLTGELFF; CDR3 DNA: TGTGCCAGTACCCCCGGGACAGGGGGCCTCACCGGGGAGCTGTTTTTT
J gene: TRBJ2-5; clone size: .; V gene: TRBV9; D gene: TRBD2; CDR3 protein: CASSVVGRGETQYF; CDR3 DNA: TGTGCCAGCAGCGTAGTCGGGAGGGGGGAGACCCAGTACTTC
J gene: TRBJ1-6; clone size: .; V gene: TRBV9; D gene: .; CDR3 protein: CASSVGGGYNSPLHF; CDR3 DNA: TGTGCCAGCAGCGTAGGGGGAGGCTATAATTCACCCCTCCACTTT
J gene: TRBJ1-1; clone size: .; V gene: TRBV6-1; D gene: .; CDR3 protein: CASSEAPGGGATEAFF; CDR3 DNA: TGTGCCAGCAGTGAAGCTCCCGGTGGAGGGGCCACTGAAGCTTTCTTT
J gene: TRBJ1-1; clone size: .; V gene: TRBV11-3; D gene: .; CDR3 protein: CASSRNRLDTEAFF; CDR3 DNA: TGTGCCAGCAGCCGGAACCGACTCGACACTGAAGCTTTCTTT
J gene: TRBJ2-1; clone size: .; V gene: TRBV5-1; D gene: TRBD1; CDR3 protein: CASSLTGGNEQFF; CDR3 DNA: TGCGCCAGCAGCTTGACAGGGGGGAATGAGCAGTTCTTC
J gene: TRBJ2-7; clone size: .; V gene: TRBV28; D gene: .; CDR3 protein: CASPPAGSSYEQYF; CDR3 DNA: TGTGCCAGCCCCCCGGCGGGATCTTCCTACGAGCAGTACTTC
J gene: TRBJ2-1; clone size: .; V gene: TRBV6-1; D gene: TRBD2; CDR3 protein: CASSGETSGTYNEQFF; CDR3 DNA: TGTGCCAGCAGTGGCGAGACTAGCGGGACCTACAATGAGCAGTTCTTC
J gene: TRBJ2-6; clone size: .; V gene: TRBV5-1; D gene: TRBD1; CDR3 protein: CASSPWDSSLGGANVLTF; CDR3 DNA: TGCGCCAGCAGCCCTTGGGACAGTTCCCTAGGTGGGGCCAACGTCCTGACTTTC
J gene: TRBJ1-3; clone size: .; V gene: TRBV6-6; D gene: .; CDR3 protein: CASSREPSGNTIYF; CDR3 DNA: TGTGCCAGCAGTAGAGAACCCTCTGGAAACACCATATATTTT
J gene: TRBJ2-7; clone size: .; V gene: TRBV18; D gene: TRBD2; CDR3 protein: CASSPPGLAKRTSGFTYEQYF; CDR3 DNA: TGTGCCAGCTCACCACCGGGCTTGGCGAAAAGGACTAGCGGATTTACCTACGAGCAGTACTTC
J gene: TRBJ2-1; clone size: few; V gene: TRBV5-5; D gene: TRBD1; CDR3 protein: CASSPRDSDDNEQFF; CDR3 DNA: TGTGCCAGCAGCCCCCGGGACAGCGATGACAATGAGCAGTTCTTC
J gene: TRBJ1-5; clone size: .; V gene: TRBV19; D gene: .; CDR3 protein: CASSSLQGDQPQHF; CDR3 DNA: TGTGCCAGTAGCTCGCTACAGGGTGATCAGCCCCAGCATTTT
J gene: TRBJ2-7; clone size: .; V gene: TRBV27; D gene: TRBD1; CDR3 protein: CASSLKGASGEQYF; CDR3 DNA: TGTGCCAGCAGTTTAAAGGGGGCCTCGGGCGAGCAGTACTTC
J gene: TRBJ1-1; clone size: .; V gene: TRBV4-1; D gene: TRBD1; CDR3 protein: CASSRQGAQGMNTEAFF; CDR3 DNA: TGCGCCAGCAGTCGACAGGGGGCTCAGGGTATGAACACTGAAGCTTTCTTT
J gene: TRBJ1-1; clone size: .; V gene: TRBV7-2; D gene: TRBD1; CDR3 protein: CASSLVTGLSEAFF; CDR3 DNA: TGTGCCAGCAGCTTAGTGACAGGGCTATCGGAAGCTTTCTTT
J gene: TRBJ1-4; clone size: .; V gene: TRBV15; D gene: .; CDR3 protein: CATSAPGGAGEKLFF; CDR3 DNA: TGTGCCACCAGCGCTCCAGGAGGCGCGGGAGAAAAACTGTTTTTT
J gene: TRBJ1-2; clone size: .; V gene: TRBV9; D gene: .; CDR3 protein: CASSVRGGYGYTF; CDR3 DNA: TGTGCCAGCAGCGTAAGGGGAGGCTATGGCTACACCTTC
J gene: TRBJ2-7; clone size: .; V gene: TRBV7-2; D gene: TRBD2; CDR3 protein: CASSPTSGFGEQYF; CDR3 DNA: TGTGCCAGCAGCCCCACTAGCGGATTCGGGGAGCAGTACTTC
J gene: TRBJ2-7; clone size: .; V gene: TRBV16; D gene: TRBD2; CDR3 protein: CASSTTSGGYEQYF; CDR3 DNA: TGTGCCAGCAGTACTACTAGCGGGGGATACGAGCAGTACTTC
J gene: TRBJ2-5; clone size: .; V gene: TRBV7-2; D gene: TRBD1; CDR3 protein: CASSLANRGPQETQYF; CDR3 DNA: TGTGCCAGCAGCTTGGCAAACAGGGGTCCCCAAGAGACCCAGTACTTC
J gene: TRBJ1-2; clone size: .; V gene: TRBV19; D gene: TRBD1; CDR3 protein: CASSIQGDRYYTF; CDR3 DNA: TGTGCCAGTAGTATTCAGGGGGACCGCTACTACACCTTC
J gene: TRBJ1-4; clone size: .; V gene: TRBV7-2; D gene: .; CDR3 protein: CASSLQGPTNEKLFF; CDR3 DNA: TGTGCCAGCAGCTTACAGGGCCCCACTAATGAAAAACTGTTTTTT
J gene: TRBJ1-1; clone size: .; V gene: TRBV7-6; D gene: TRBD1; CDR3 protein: CASRQGEENTEAFF; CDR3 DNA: TGTGCCAGCCGTCAGGGGGAGGAGAACACTGAAGCTTTCTTT